This T cell receptor (beta chain) was recorded in a study of T cells after somatic rescue of genetic block. TCRdb's table, derived via immunoSEQ multiplex PCR, lists solely in-frame clones and lacks some. The data hold some 74,000 clones, with approximately 90% observed a single time. The sample consisted of peripheral blood mononuclear cells (PBMCs). This clonotype was obtained from a man aged 30-40 years.

CDR3 region: CSVRRRSTDTQYF. CDR3 coding DNA: TGCAGCGTACGGAGGCGGAGCACAGATACGCAGTATTTT. The rearrangement links TRBV29-1 to TRBJ2-3; a weak D match, TRBD2 (5 bases). V was pared by 6 bases and J by 0 bases, with 10 bases between. This CDR3 has 13 residues. Germline V gene lookup returns CDR1 SQVTM and CDR2 ANQGSEA.